This T cell receptor (beta chain) comes out of a study of T cell repertoires in cytomegalovirus infection. Study overall: CMV epitopes, recently identified HLA-C-restricted and well-studied HLA-B-restricted, were used. CMV infection and matching HLA type were both indicated by public TCR beta signatures.

TCRdb analysed the reads with MiXCR anew, one entry per CDR3 protein. The data hold about 920,000 distinct CDR3 sequences, with about a third observed a single time. Germline V gene sequence: CDR1 SGHRS, CDR2 YFSETQ. V was pared by 3 bases and J by 5 bases, with 5 bases of the junction left unmatched. The CDR3 is made up of 14 amino acids. Study-level points and caveats: Cumulative frequency (of public TCR beta family members) identified carriers of CMV plus the relevant HLA. In two of eight donors, the top clonotype was HLA-C-restricted CMV-specific.

As concerns this clonotype: Its antigen remains unknown.

The sample here was cultured CD8+ T cells from PBMCs, taken from culture after CMV antigen stimulation. V is TRBV5-1 and J is TRBJ1-1; TRBD1 agrees at 9 bases. This sequence originates from a human donor in good health (CMV status not recorded). Some clones in this sample may be carry-over from other donors' samples. This chain's CDR3 is CASSYRGQWTEAFF. The CDR3 nucleotides read TGCGCCAGCAGCTACAGGGGGCAGTGGACTGAAGCTTTCTTT.